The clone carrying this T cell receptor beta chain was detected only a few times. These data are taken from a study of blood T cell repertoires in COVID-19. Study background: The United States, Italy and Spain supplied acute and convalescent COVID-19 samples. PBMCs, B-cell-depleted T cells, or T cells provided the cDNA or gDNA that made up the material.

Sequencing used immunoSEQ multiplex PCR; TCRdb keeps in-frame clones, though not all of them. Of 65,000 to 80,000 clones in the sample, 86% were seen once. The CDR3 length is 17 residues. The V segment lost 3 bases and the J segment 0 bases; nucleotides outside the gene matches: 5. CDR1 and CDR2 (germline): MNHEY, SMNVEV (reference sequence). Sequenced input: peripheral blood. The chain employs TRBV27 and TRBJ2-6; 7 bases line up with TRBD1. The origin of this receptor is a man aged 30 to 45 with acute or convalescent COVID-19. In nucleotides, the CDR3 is TGTGCCAGCAGTTTGGGGCAGGGGGTCTCTGGGGCCAACGTCCTGACTTTC. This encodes CASSLGQGVSGANVLTF.